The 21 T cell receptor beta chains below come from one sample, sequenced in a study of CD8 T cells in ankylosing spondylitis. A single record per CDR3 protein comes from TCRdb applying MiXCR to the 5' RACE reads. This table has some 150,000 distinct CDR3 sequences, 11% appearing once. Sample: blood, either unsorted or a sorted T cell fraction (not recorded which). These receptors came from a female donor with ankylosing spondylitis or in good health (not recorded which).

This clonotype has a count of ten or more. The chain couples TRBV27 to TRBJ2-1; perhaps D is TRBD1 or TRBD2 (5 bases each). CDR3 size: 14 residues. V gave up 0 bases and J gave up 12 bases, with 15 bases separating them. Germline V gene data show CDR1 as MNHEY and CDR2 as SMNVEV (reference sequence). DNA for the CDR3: TGTGCCAGCAGTTTATCCAGGGTAGGAGGAGGGCAGTTCTTC. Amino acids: CASSLSRVGGGQFF.

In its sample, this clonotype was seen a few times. In DNA form, the CDR3 reads TGTGCCAGCAGCGTAGCCGGGGACACTGAAGCTTTCTTT. It specifies CASSVAGDTEAFF. This rearrangement joins TRBV9 to TRBJ1-1; D is ambiguous. V lost 0 bases and J 3 bases, leaving 6 bases between the germline ends. CDR3 size: 13 residues. Germline V lookup: CDR1 SGDLS, CDR2 YYNGEE.

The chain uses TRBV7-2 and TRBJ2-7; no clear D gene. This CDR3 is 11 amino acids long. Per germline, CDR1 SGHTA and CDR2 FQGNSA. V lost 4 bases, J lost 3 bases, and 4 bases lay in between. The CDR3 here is CASSWGYEQYF. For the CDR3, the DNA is TGTGCCAGCAGCTGGGGCTACGAGCAGTACTTC.

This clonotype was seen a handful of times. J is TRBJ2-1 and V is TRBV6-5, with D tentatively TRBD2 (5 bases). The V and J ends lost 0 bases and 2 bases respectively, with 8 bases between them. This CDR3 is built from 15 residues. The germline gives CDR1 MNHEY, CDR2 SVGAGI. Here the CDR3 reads CASSYSSGTYNEQFF. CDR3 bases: TGTGCCAGCAGTTACTCTTCCGGGACCTACAATGAGCAGTTCTTC.

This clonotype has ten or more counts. The CDR3 DNA reads TGTGCCAGCAGTTCCTTTTGGCGGGCTTCGTTCTTC. Translated: CASSSFWRASFF. The gene calls are TRBV28 and TRBJ2-1; the D gene is possibly TRBD2 (5 bases). Germline CDR1 is MDHEN and CDR2 is SYDVKM. V dropped 4 bases and J dropped 15 bases, with 16 bases sitting between them. The CDR3 extends over 12 amino acids.

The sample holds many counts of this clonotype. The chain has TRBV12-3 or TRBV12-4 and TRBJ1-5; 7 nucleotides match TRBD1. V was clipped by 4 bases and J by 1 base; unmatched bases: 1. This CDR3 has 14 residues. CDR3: CASSSGGSNQPQHF. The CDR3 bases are TGTGCCAGCAGTTCAGGGGGGAGCAATCAGCCCCAGCATTTT.

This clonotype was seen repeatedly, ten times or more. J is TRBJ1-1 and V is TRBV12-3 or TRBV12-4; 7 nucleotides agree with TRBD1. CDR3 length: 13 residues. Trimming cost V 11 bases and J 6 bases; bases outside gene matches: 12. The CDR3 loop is CASLTGLAAEAFF. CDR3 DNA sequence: TGTGCCTCTTTGACAGGGCTGGCGGCTGAAGCTTTCTTT.

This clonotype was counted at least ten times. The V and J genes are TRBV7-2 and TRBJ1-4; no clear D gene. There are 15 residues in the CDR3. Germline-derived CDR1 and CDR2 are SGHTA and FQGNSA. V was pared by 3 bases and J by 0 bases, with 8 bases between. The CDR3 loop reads CASSLWRATNEKLFF. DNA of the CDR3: TGTGCCAGCAGCTTGTGGAGAGCAACTAATGAAAAACTGTTTTTT.

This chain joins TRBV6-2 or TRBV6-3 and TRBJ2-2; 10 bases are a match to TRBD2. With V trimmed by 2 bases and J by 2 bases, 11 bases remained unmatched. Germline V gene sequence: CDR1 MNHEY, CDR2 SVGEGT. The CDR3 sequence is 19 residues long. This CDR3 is CASSYGGPTSGPNTGELFF. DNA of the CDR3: TGTGCCAGCAGTTACGGGGGGCCGACTAGCGGGCCAAACACCGGGGAGCTGTTTTTT.

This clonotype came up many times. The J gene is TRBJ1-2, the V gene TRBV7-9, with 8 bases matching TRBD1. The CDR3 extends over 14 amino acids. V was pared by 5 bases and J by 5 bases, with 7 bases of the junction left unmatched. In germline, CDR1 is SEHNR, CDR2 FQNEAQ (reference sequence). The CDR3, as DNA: TGTGCCAGCAGCCCGGAAACAGGGGGGTATGGCTACACCTTC. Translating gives CASSPETGGYGYTF.

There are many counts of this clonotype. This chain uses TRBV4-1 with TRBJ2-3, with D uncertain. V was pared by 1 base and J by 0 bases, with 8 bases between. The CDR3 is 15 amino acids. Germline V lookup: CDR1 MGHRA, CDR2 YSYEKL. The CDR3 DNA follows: TGCGCCAGCAGCCAAGGGCAGGCGAGCACAGATACGCAGTATTTT. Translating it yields CASSQGQASTDTQYF.

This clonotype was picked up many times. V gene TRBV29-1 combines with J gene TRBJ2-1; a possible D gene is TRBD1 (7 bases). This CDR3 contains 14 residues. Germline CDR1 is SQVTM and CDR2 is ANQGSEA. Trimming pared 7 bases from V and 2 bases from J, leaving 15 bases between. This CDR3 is CSARGEKTYNEQFF. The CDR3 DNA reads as TGCAGCGCCAGGGGGGAGAAGACCTACAATGAGCAGTTCTTC.

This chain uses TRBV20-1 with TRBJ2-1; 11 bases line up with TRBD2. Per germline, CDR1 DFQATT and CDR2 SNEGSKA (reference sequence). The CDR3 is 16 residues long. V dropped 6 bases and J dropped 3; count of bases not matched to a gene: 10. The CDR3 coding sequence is TGCAGTGCCGTACCGATAGCGGGAGGGGACTACAATGAGCAGTTCTTC. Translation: CSAVPIAGGDYNEQFF.

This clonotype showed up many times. The CDR3 DNA reads as TGTGCCATCAGGACTAGCGGGGAGGCCACAGATACGCAGTATTTT. This encodes CAIRTSGEATDTQYF. This sequence joins TRBV10-3 and TRBJ2-3; 11 bases align to TRBD2. The V and J ends lost 6 bases and 2 bases, in that order; junction bases with no gene match: 4. This CDR3 region has 15 residues. Germline values: CDR1 ENHRY, CDR2 SYGVKD.

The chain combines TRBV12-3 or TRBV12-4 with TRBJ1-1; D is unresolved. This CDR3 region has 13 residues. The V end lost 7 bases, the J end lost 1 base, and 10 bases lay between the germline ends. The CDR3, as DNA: TGTGCCAGCAAGGACCAACCGAACACTGAAGCTTTCTTT. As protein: CASKDQPNTEAFF.

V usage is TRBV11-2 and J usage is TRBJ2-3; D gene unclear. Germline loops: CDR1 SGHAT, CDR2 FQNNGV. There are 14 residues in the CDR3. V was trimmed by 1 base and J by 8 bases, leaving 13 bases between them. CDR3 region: CASSLGSVSLTQYF. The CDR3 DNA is TGTGCCAGCAGCTTAGGTTCCGTGTCCCTTACGCAGTATTTT.

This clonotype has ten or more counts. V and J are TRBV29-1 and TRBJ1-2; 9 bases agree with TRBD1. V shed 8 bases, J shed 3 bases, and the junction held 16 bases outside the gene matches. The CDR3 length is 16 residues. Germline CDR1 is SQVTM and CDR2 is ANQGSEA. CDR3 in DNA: TGCAGCAACCTTGTTGGGGGACAGGGTGGGGACTATGGCTACACCTTC. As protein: CSNLVGGQGGDYGYTF. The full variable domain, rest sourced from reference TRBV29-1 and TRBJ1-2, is SAVISQKPSRDICQRGTSLTIQCQVDSQVTMMFWYRQQPGQSLTLIATANQGSEATYESGFVIDKFPISRPNLTFSTLTVSNMSPEDSSIYLCSNLVGGQGGDYGYTFGSGTRLTVV.

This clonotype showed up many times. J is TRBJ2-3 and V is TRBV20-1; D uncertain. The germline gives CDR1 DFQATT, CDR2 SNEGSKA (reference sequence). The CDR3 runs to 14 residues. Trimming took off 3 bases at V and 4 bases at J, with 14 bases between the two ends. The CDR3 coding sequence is TGCAGTGCTAGGGACCGCTTGAGCGCAGATACGCAGTATTTT. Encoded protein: CSARDRLSADTQYF.

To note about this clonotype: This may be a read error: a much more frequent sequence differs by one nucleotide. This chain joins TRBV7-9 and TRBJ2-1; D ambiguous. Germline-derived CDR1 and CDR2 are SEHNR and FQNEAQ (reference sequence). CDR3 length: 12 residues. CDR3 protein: CATSPQGHEQFF. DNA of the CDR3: TGTGCCACCAGCCCGCAAGGGCATGAGCAGTTCTTC.

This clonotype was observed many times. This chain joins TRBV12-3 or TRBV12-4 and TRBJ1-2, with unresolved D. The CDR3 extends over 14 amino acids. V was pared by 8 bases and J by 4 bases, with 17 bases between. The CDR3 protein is CASALRPNLYGYTF. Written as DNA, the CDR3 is TGTGCCAGCGCATTACGACCAAATCTCTATGGCTACACCTTC.

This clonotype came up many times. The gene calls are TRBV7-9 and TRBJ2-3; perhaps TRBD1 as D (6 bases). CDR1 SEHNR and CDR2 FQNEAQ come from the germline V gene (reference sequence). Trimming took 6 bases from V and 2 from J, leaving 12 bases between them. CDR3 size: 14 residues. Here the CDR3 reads CASRGHRVTDTQYF. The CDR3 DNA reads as TGTGCCAGCAGGGGACACCGGGTCACAGATACGCAGTATTTT. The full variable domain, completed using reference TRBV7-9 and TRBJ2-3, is DTGVSQNPRHKITKRGQNVTFRCDPISEHNRLYWYRQTLGQGPEFLTYFQNEAQLEKSRLLSDRFSAERPKGSFSTLEIQRTEQGDSAMYLCASRGHRVTDTQYFGPGTRLTVL.